Detailed here is one T cell receptor (beta chain). The target antigen is unknown. These data belong to a study of T cell responses to AZD1222 COVID-19 vaccine. The study's findings and limits: Of the AZD1222 recipients, only 5 or 6 were seropositive at baseline.

Profiling relied on immunoSEQ multiplex PCR, and the TCRdb table lists in-frame clones only, not all of them. The sample records approximately 150,000 clones, approximately 93% being singletons. This CDR3 has 16 amino acids. V was pared by 5 bases and J by 0 bases, with 10 bases of the junction left unmatched. Germline V gives CDR1 SGHVS, CDR2 FNYEAQ. The chain employs TRBV7-6 and TRBJ2-7, with 7 positions matching TRBD1. The receptor's source is an adult who received the AZD1222 COVID-19 vaccine. The material was peripheral blood, obtained 28 days after the second AZD1222 dose. CDR3 DNA: TGTGCCAGCAGCCCCCAGACAGGGCTCTCCTCCTACGAGCAGTACTTC. Amino acid sequence: CASSPQTGLSSYEQYF.